Listed here are 31 T cell receptor beta chains from one sample, sequenced in a study of blood T cell repertoires in COVID-19. Profiled with immunoSEQ multiplex PCR; TCRdb holds only in-frame clones, not every one. The data show just over 300,000 clones, about 85% seen once. The sample taken for sequencing was peripheral blood. Receptors originate from a man in his late teens or twenties with active or convalescent COVID-19.

The chain has TRBV18 and TRBJ1-6; 9 bases line up with TRBD1. V shed 3 bases and J 7 bases; nucleotides not matched to a gene: 7. CDR1 KGHSH and CDR2 LQKENI come from the germline V gene. The CDR3 loop spans 16 amino acids. CDR3 DNA: TGTGCCAGCTCACCGAGACAGGGGGACCCCAATTCACCCCTCCACTTT. This sequence encodes CASSPRQGDPNSPLHF.

J is TRBJ2-7 and V is TRBV28; 9 positions agree with TRBD1. Germline V lookup: CDR1 MDHEN, CDR2 SYDVKM. There are 17 residues in the CDR3. The J segment lost 0 bases and the V segment lost 1 base, leaving 7 bases of the junction unmatched. DNA of the CDR3: TGTGCCAGCAGTTTATACGGGACAGGGTTAAGCTCCTACGAGCAGTACTTC. This codes for CASSLYGTGLSSYEQYF. Based on the CDR3 plus reference TRBV28 and TRBJ2-7, the full variable domain is DVKVTQSSRYLVKRTGEKVFLECVQDMDHENMFWYRQDPGLGLRLIYFSYDVKMKEKGDIPEGYSVSREKKERFSLILESASTNQTSMYLCASSLYGTGLSSYEQYFGPGTRLTVT.

The V gene is TRBV6-5, the J gene TRBJ2-1; 7 nucleotides align to TRBD1. The ends lost 10 bases at V and 4 bases at J; junction bases unmatched: 10. Germline V gene lookup returns CDR1 MNHEY and CDR2 SVGAGI. This CDR3 has 14 amino acids. The CDR3 protein is CATLGGRLYNEQFF. The CDR3 coding sequence is TGTGCCACCTTAGGGGGCAGGTTGTACAATGAGCAGTTCTTC.

The rearrangement links TRBV15 to TRBJ2-2; 8 positions agree with TRBD2. The V segment lost 0 bases and the J segment 3 bases; nucleotides outside the gene matches: 6. Germline lookup yields CDR1 LNHNV and CDR2 YYDKDF (reference sequence). The CDR3 is 17 amino acids. The DNA for the CDR3 is TGTGCCACCAGCAGAGATAAAGCGGGGGCTTACACCGGGGAGCTGTTTTTT. Protein: CATSRDKAGAYTGELFF.

In its sample, this clone was seen once. This chain links TRBV5-1 with TRBJ2-5, with 8 bases lining up with TRBD2. J lost 1 base, V lost 1 base, and 12 bases had no gene match. The CDR3 sequence is 18 residues long. CDR1 and CDR2 (germline): SGHRS, YFSETQ. The CDR3 loop is CASSLLAGGSPGQETQYF. CDR3 DNA: TGCGCCAGCAGCTTGTTGGCGGGAGGCTCTCCGGGCCAAGAGACCCAGTACTTC.

The chain joins TRBV29-1 to TRBJ2-7; 14 bases fit TRBD2. Germline V gene lookup returns CDR1 SQVTM and CDR2 ANQGSEA. V shed 6 bases and J 4 bases; nucleotides not matched to a gene: 2. This CDR3 has 13 residues. As DNA, the CDR3 is TGCAGCGTGGGACTAGCGGGAGCTTACGAGCAGTACTTC. Protein: CSVGLAGAYEQYF.

This clone was observed a single time. The chain recombines TRBV7-2 with TRBJ2-5; the match to TRBD2 covers 7 bases. This CDR3 has 15 amino acids. Germline trimming cut 5 bases from V and 2 bases from J; bases unmatched to any gene: 8. The V gene's germline CDR1 is SGHTA and CDR2 FQGNSA. CDR3 nucleotide sequence: TGTGCCAGCAGCGTCGACTCTAGCGGACAAGAGACCCAGTACTTC. This gives the protein CASSVDSSGQETQYF.

The rearrangement joins TRBV7-2 to TRBJ2-2; TRBD2 is a possible D gene (6 bases). CDR1 and CDR2 from the germline V gene are SGHTA and FQGNSA. V gave up 4 bases and J gave up 7 bases, with 16 bases separating them. CDR3 length: 15 residues. Here the CDR3 reads CASSSTTSRGGELFF. Written as DNA, the CDR3 is TGTGCCAGCAGCTCCACGACTAGTCGGGGCGGGGAGCTGTTTTTT.

This clone showed up just once. At the DNA level, this CDR3 is encoded by other sequences in the same sample as well. The chain is built from TRBV5-1 and TRBJ1-1; 7 positions agree with TRBD1. Trimming removed 2 bases from V and 6 bases from J; junction bases left unmatched: 4. Germline values: CDR1 SGHRS, CDR2 YFSETQ. The CDR3 extends over 13 amino acids. The CDR3 loop reads CASSLGGRAEAFF. DNA of the CDR3: TGCGCCAGCAGCTTAGGGGGCAGGGCTGAAGCTTTCTTT.

This chain joins TRBV5-1 and TRBJ2-3; 9 bases agree with TRBD2. The CDR3 runs to 15 residues. The germline V gene has CDR1 SGHRS and CDR2 YFSETQ. V shed 1 base, J shed 4 bases, and the junction held 4 bases outside the gene matches. The CDR3 protein is CASSLHSGGPDTQYF. CDR3 nucleotide sequence: TGCGCCAGCAGCTTGCACAGCGGGGGGCCAGATACGCAGTATTTT.

The chain is built from TRBV21-1 and TRBJ2-5; the table's D call, TRBD1, was not checked against the DNA. TRBV21-1 is a listed pseudogene. The CDR3 is made up of 16 amino acids. Here the CDR3 reads CASSSRPTGKGETQYF. In DNA, the CDR3 is TGTGCCAGCAGCTCACGTCCCACAGGGAAAGGGGAGACCCAGTACTTC.

This sequence joins TRBV4-1 and TRBJ2-5, with 7 bases identical to TRBD2. Germline V gives CDR1 MGHRA, CDR2 YSYEKL. There are 14 residues in the CDR3. The V and J ends lost 1 base and 1 base, in that order; junction bases with no gene match: 0. The CDR3 nucleotides read TGCGCCAGCAGCCAAGGGACTAGCCAAGAGACCCAGTACTTC. Encoded protein: CASSQGTSQETQYF.

This chain joins TRBV25-1 and TRBJ1-1; D possibly corresponds to TRBD1 (5 bases). CDR1 and CDR2 (germline): MGHDK, SYGVNS. The CDR3 consists of 14 residues. Trimming pared 8 bases from V and 3 bases from J, leaving 16 bases between. The CDR3 sequence is CASGLGLLDTEAFF. In DNA form, the CDR3 reads TGTGCCAGCGGGCTGGGGCTTCTCGACACTGAAGCTTTCTTT.

This rearrangement joins TRBV7-2 to TRBJ1-4; maybe TRBD1 (5 bases). The CDR3 has 15 amino acids. From germline, CDR1 is SGHTA and CDR2 FQGNSA. The V end lost 3 bases, the J end lost 3 bases, and 11 bases lay between the germline ends. CDR3 in amino acids: CASSFKRGPNEKLFF. CDR3 bases: TGTGCCAGCAGCTTCAAAAGGGGTCCTAATGAAAAACTGTTTTTT.

The chain is built from TRBV9 and TRBJ1-1; TRBD1 matches 7 bases. The germline V gene has CDR1 SGDLS and CDR2 YYNGEE. V shed 4 bases and J 5 bases; nucleotides not matched to a gene: 8. The CDR3 is made up of 14 amino acids. This chain's CDR3 is CASSTQGEITEAFF. The CDR3 bases are TGTGCCAGCAGCACCCAGGGGGAGATTACTGAAGCTTTCTTT.

The chain carries TRBV5-1 and TRBJ2-7; 7 bases map to TRBD1. The germline CDR1 and CDR2 sequences are SGHRS and YFSETQ. The CDR3 has 15 residues. J gave up 2 bases and V 1 base, and 6 bases lay outside the gene matches. The CDR3 DNA sequence: TGCGCCAGCAGCTTGATCGGGACAGCTCCCTACGAGCAGTACTTC. It codes for CASSLIGTAPYEQYF.

J is TRBJ2-3 and V is TRBV6-5; 11 positions agree with TRBD2. Trimming cost V 0 bases and J 4 bases; bases outside gene matches: 3. The CDR3 runs 16 residues. CDR1 is MNHEY and CDR2 is SVGAGI in the germline V gene. CDR3 in amino acids: CASSYSLAGGADTQYF. As DNA, the CDR3 is TGTGCCAGCAGTTACTCGCTAGCGGGAGGAGCAGATACGCAGTATTTT.

This chain joins TRBV4-3 and TRBJ1-1; D is perhaps TRBD1 (6 bases). Germline loops: CDR1 LGHNA, CDR2 YSLEER. This CDR3 contains 16 residues. V shed 0 bases and J shed 2 bases, with 13 bases lying between them. Here the CDR3 reads CASSQEPRQDNTEAFF. The DNA for the CDR3 is TGCGCCAGCAGCCAAGAACCCCGACAGGATAACACTGAAGCTTTCTTT.

V gene TRBV27 combines with J gene TRBJ2-3; 9 bases line up with TRBD2. Germline lookup yields CDR1 MNHEY and CDR2 SMNVEV (reference sequence). CDR3 length: 13 residues. With V trimmed by 6 bases and J by 7 bases, 5 bases remained unmatched. The CDR3 loop reads CASRGLAGYTQYF. Written as DNA, the CDR3 is TGTGCCAGCAGGGGACTAGCTGGGTATACGCAGTATTTT.

The chain combines TRBV5-4 with TRBJ1-6; D is unresolved. Trimming left V 2 bases short and J 7 bases short, with 13 bases between. CDR3 length equals 15 residues. Germline loops: CDR1 SGHNT, CDR2 YYREEE (reference sequence). The CDR3 loop reads CASSFQVGRNSPLHF. The CDR3 region has the DNA TGTGCCAGCAGCTTTCAAGTAGGGAGGAATTCACCCCTCCACTTT.

The gene calls are TRBV6-2 or TRBV6-3 and TRBJ2-2; a weak D match, TRBD1 (5 bases). Trimming shortened V by 7 bases and J by 6 bases, and 15 bases separated the two germline ends. CDR1 is MNHEY, CDR2 SVGEGT, per germline. The CDR3 consists of 14 residues. The DNA of the CDR3 is TGTGCCAGCAACCCCGACAGAATCCCCGGGGAGCTGTTTTTT. It is translated as CASNPDRIPGELFF.

This chain connects TRBV5-6 to TRBJ1-2; D gene unclear. Germline V gene lookup returns CDR1 SGHDT and CDR2 YYEEEE. CDR3 length: 14 amino acids. V lost 0 bases and J 4 bases, leaving 10 bases between the germline ends. The CDR3 here is CASSLAGFIYGYTF. CDR3 sequence (DNA): TGTGCCAGCAGCTTGGCCGGGTTTATCTATGGCTACACCTTC.

The rearrangement uses TRBV5-1 and TRBJ2-5; 7 positions agree with TRBD1. The CDR3 runs 14 residues. V was pared by 5 bases and J by 0 bases, with 4 bases of the junction left unmatched. Germline CDR1 reads SGHRS; CDR2 reads YFSETQ. DNA for the CDR3: TGCGCCAGCAGACTGACAGGGCACCAAGAGACCCAGTACTTC. Its translation: CASRLTGHQETQYF.

This clone has just one count. This chain uses TRBV11-2 with TRBJ1-6, with D tentatively TRBD1 (5 bases). This CDR3 comprises 16 residues. Trimming removed 3 bases at V and 5 bases at J, with 14 bases between. Germline CDR1 is SGHAT and CDR2 is FQNNGV. CDR3 nucleotide sequence: TGTGCCAGCAGCTTCCTATACGGGGGAAATAATTCACCCCTCCACTTT. Residues: CASSFLYGGNNSPLHF. Variable domain in full (rest from reference TRBV11-2 and TRBJ1-6): EAGVAQSPRYKIIEKRQSVAFWCNPISGHATLYWYQQILGQGPKLLIQFQNNGVVDDSQLPKDRFSAERLKGVDSTLKIQPAKLEDSAVYLCASSFLYGGNNSPLHFGNGTRLTVT.

V is TRBV5-1 and J is TRBJ2-1; D uncertain. V was clipped by 5 bases and J by 9 bases, with 18 bases between them. Germline V gene sequence: CDR1 SGHRS, CDR2 YFSETQ. The CDR3 runs 14 residues. The CDR3 DNA follows: TGCGCCAGCAGTATTATCCCCACCCGAGGTGAGCAGTTCTTC. This encodes CASSIIPTRGEQFF.

V gene TRBV20-1 combines with J gene TRBJ1-2; TRBD1 agrees at 7 bases. The junction had 3 bases not matched to a gene; V was cut back by 6 bases and J by 5 bases. CDR3 size: 11 residues. Germline V CDR1 and CDR2: DFQATT, SNEGSKA (reference sequence). In DNA, the CDR3 is TGCAGTGCCTTGACAGGGTATGGCTACACCTTC. Protein sequence: CSALTGYGYTF.

This chain links TRBV27 with TRBJ2-2; TRBD2 might be the D (5 bases). The CDR3 is 14 amino acids. V lost 8 bases and J lost 8, with 18 bases in between. Germline-derived CDR1 and CDR2 are MNHEY and SMNVEV (reference sequence). The CDR3 nucleotides are TGTGCCAGCGGCAAGCCGGGGTATTTAGGGGAGCTGTTTTTT. Amino acid sequence: CASGKPGYLGELFF.

The J gene is TRBJ1-1, the V gene TRBV28; unclear D gene. Germline V gene data show CDR1 as MDHEN and CDR2 as SYDVKM. The CDR3 totals 14 residues. The V end was cut by 7 bases, the J end by 2 bases, with 14 bases between. The chain's CDR3 is CASTWGTGNTEAFF. CDR3 bases: TGTGCCAGCACCTGGGGTACGGGAAACACTGAAGCTTTCTTT.

This clone was counted between two and nine times. This chain links TRBV9 with TRBJ2-3; 8 bases match TRBD2. Germline V gene data show CDR1 as SGDLS and CDR2 as YYNGEE. With 1 base clipped from V and 2 bases from J, the junction kept 3 bases outside the gene matches. The CDR3 contains 15 residues. CDR3 nucleotides: TGTGCCAGCAGCGTACGGGGGGGGCTCACAGATACGCAGTATTTT. Translating gives CASSVRGGLTDTQYF.

This chain uses TRBV27 with TRBJ1-1; D is perhaps TRBD1 (5 bases). Germline CDR1 MNHEY, CDR2 SMNVEV (reference sequence). With 8 bases removed from V and 5 bases from J, the gap between germline ends came to 24 bases. CDR3 length equals 16 residues. The CDR3 reads CASQGRTKRDVTEAFF. For the CDR3, the DNA is TGTGCCAGCCAAGGGAGGACAAAAAGGGATGTTACTGAAGCTTTCTTT.

This clone was seen a single time. CDR3 sequence reads: CASSPYPPRTDFNYGYTF. In nucleotides, the CDR3 is TGTGCCAGCAGTCCTTACCCCCCCCGGACAGACTTTAACTATGGCTACACCTTC. The rearrangement joins TRBV27 to TRBJ1-2; D might be TRBD1 (6 bases). The CDR3 loop spans 18 amino acids. V lost 5 bases, J lost 1 base, and 23 bases lay in between. Germline values: CDR1 MNHEY, CDR2 SMNVEV (reference sequence).